The source of this T cell receptor beta chain is a study of T cells in narcolepsy. For the study at large: Healthy controls were enrolled alongside patients with narcolepsy type 1 or type 2. The study, taken as a whole, reports: Autoreactive clonotypes reportedly recurred in blood of same and different patients, not controls.

Assay: immunoSEQ multiplex PCR; the TCRdb copy retains only in-frame clones and omits some. The sample includes roughly 30,000 clones, around 79% of them seen just once. About this clone itself: Its specificity is not known.

V dropped 0 bases and J dropped 4 bases, with 10 bases sitting between them. CDR1 is SGDLS, CDR2 YYNGEE, per germline. The CDR3 is made up of 14 amino acids. Specimen: memory (CD45RA-) CD4+ T cells from blood. The rearrangement links TRBV9 to TRBJ2-5; tentatively, D is TRBD1 (6 bases). This TCR came from a human donor in good health. CDR3 coding DNA: TGTGCCAGCAGCGTAGGGCAGGGGCCAGAGACCCAGTACTTC. Amino acid sequence: CASSVGQGPETQYF.